The T cell receptor (beta chain) under discussion was sequenced for a study of T-cell reconstitution after alpha-beta-depleted transplantation in children. With 11 bases clipped from V and 6 bases from J, the junction kept 11 bases outside the gene matches. The CDR3 sequence is 13 residues long. In its sample, this clonotype was seen many times. A library of TCRbeta sequences, prepared with unique molecular identifiers, was generated. TCRdb re-called the PCR reads with MiXCR, one entry per CDR3 protein. The sample has about 240,000 distinct CDR3 sequences, more than 10% seen once. The rearrangement links TRBV12-3 or TRBV12-4 to TRBJ1-1; 8 bases map to TRBD1. This sequence originates from a human donor who donated a stem cell graft to a child with acute lymphoblastic leukemia. Sequenced material: PBMCs from the stem cell graft donor, taken from the stem cell graft. Written as DNA, the CDR3 is TGTGCCGGGACAGGAGACCAACATTCTGAAGCTTTCTTT. Amino acid sequence: CAGTGDQHSEAFF.